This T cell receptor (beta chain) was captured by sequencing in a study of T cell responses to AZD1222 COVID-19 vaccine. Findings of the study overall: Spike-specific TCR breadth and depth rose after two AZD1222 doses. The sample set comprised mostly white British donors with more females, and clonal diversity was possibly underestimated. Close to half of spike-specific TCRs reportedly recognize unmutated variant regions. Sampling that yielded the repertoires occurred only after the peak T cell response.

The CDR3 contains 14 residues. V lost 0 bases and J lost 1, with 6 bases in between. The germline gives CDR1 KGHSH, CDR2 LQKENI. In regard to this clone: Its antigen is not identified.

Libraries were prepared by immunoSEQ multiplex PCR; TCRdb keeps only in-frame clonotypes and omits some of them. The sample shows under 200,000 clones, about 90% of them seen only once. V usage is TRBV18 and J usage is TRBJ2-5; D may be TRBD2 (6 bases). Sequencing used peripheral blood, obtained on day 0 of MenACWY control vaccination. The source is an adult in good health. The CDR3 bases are TGTGCCAGCTCACCACCCGGGAGCCAAGAGACCCAGTACTTC. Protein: CASSPPGSQETQYF.